What follows describes a single T cell receptor beta chain. The antigen it recognizes is unknown. No base quality information exists; no much larger clone differs at one position. TCRbeta CDR3 regions were amplified from genomic DNA using the immunoSEQ Assay, a bias-controlled multiplex PCR. The study's own analysis went as follows. The number of nucleated cells in each sample was estimated from the amplification of reference gene primers within the assay. To quantify the absolute abundance of each unique TCRbeta CDR3 rearrangement, sequence reads were collapsed and filtered. Productive Simpson clonality was computed per sample as the square root of Simpson's diversity index over productive rearrangements. TCRdb limited this immuneACCESS table to in-frame rearrangements with V and J called. A share of clones is missing; checked studies link under half to unresolved V genes, and the rest is unexplained. That table is the source of V, J and clone size, and D and trimming were worked out from the DNA. This sample gives 55,000 to 80,000 clones in total; 70% to 90% of them show up just once. The biggest ten clones account for roughly 28% of the sample.

Whole blood was collected in K2EDTA tubes by collaborating institutions according to the institutions' own protocols. For TCRbeta analysis, collaborator samples were shipped as frozen whole blood, as isolated PBMCs, or as DNA extracted from either sample type. This specimen belongs to a study of blood T cell repertoires in COVID-19 (dated by TCRdb to the early 2020s). In terms of the full investigation: The collaborator samples originated in the United States, Italy and Spain and spanned the acute and convalescent phases of COVID-19. The prospective study material was composed of cDNA or gDNA derived from T cells, B-cell-depleted T cells, or PBMCs. Subjects who had been exposed to COVID-19, were actively infected with it, or had recovered from it provided the deeply sampled blood TCRbeta repertoires that made up the dataset. A freely available public database, intended as a resource for researchers studying the immune response to SARS-CoV-2, is where the repertoires were released. The samples were drawn from the first 160 participants of the ongoing ImmuneRACE study and from 950 to 1,500 subjects provided by 6 global collaborators. A de-identified subject ID, COVID-19 status, age in years and sex were almost always included in the sample metadata. Where HLA class I and class II types were available, the types were taken from metadata supplied by the sample provider, not from assay-based typing. The paper's findings and limits, for the study overall: The amount of clinical and demographic metadata varied by source and participant and was provided uncurated.

Ends trimmed: V by 5 bases, J by 5 bases; bases unmatched to a gene: 7. The cysteine opens and the phenylalanine closes a CDR3 of 15 amino acids. Just CDR3 DNA is preserved here, 45 bases in frame from base 1. For CDR1 and CDR2, the germline V gene (reference sequence) lists MNHNY and SVGAGI. The rearranged chain carries TRBV6-6 and TRBJ2-7; TRBD1 fits 12 bases in the junction. This TCR came from a man aged 45 to 65 with acute or convalescent COVID-19. Sequences were obtained from peripheral blood. The DNA reads TGTGCCAGCAGTCCCCAGGGACAGGGGGCGCACGAGCAGTACTTC. Translated, it reads CASSPQGQGAHEQYF.